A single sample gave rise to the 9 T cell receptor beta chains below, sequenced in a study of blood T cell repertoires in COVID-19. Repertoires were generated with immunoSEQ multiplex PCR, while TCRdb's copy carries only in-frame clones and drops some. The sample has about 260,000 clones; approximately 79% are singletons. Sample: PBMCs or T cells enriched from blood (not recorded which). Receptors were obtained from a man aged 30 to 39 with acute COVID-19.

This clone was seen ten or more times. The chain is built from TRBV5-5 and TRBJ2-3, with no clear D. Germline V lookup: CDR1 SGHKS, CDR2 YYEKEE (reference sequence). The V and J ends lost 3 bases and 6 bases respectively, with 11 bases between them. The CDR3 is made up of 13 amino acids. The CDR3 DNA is TGTGCCAGCAGCTCCCCGGTGGGCGATACGCAGTATTTT. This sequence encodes CASSSPVGDTQYF.

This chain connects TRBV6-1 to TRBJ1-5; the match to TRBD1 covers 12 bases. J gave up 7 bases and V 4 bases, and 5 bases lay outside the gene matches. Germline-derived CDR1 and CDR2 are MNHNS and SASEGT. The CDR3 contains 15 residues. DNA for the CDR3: TGTGCCAGCAGTGGGGACAGGGGGCAGAAGCAGCCCCAGCATTTT. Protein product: CASSGDRGQKQPQHF.

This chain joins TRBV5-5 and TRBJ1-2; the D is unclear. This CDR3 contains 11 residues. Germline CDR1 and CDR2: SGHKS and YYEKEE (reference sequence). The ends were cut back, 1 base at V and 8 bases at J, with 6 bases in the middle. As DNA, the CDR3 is TGTGCCAGCAGCTTGTTGCGAGGCTACACCTTC. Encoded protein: CASSLLRGYTF.

The CDR3 region has the DNA TGTGCCAGCAGCTTAAGGGACAGGGTCTACAATGAGCAGTTCTTC. Translation gives CASSLRDRVYNEQFF. This chain connects TRBV7-2 to TRBJ2-1, with 9 nucleotides matching TRBD1. Looked up from germline, CDR1 is SGHTA and CDR2 is FQGNSA. V shed 2 bases and J 3 bases; nucleotides not matched to a gene: 2. The CDR3 consists of 15 residues.

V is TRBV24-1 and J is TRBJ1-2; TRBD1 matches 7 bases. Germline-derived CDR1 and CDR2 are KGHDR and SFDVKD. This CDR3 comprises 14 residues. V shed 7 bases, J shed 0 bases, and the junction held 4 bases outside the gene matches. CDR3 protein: CATSDRASNYGYTF. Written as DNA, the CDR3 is TGTGCCACCAGCGACAGGGCATCTAACTATGGCTACACCTTC.

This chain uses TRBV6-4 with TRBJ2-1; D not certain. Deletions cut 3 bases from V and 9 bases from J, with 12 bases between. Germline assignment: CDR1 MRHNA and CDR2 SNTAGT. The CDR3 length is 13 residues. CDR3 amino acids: CASSEKEIGEQFF. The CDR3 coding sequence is TGTGCCAGCAGTGAGAAGGAGATCGGTGAGCAGTTCTTC.

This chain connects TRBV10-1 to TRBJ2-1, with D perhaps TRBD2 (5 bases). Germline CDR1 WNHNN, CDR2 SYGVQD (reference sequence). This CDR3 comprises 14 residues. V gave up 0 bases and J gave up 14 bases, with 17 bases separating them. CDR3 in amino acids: CASSESTKDSPEFF. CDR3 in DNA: TGCGCCAGCAGTGAGTCGACTAAGGACTCGCCGGAGTTCTTC.

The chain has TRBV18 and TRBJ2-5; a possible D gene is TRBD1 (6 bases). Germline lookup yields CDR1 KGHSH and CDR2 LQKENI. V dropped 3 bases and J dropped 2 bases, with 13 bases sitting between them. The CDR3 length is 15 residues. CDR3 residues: CASSPQTGYQETQYF. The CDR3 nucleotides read TGTGCCAGCTCACCGCAAACAGGGTATCAAGAGACCCAGTACTTC.

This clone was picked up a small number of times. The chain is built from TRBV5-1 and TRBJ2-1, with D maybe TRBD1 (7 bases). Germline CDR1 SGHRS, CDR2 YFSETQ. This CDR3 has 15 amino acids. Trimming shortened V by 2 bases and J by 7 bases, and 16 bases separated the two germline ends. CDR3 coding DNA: TGCGCCAGCAGCTTTCAGGGGGAGGTTAGTAATGAGCAGTTCTTC. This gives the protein CASSFQGEVSNEQFF.